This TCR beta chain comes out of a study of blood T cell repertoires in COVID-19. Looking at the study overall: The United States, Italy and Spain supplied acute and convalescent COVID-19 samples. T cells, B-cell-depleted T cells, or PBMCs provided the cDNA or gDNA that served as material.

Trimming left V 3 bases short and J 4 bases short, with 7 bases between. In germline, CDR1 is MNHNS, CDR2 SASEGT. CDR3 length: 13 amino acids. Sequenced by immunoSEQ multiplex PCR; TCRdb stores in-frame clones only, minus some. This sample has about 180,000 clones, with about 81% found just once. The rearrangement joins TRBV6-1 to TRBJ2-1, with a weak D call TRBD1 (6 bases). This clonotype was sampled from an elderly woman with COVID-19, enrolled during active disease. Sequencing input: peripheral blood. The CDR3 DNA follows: TGTGCCAGCAGTGAGACAGGTTACAATGAGCAGTTCTTC. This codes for CASSETGYNEQFF.